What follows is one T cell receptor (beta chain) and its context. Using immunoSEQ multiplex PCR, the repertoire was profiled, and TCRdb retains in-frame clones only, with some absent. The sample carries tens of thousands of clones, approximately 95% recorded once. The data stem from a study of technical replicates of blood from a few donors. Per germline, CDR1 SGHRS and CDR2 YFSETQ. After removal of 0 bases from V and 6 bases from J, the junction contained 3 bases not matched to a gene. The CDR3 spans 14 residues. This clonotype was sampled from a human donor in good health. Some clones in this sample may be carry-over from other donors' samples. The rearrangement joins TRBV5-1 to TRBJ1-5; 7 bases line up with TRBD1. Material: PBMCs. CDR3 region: CASSLEGGTQPQHF. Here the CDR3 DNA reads TGCGCCAGCAGCTTGGAAGGGGGCACTCAGCCCCAGCATTTT.